This TCR beta chain was observed in a study of T cell responses to AZD1222 COVID-19 vaccine. Findings and caveats of the study: Spike was spanned by vaccine-associated CD4 TCRs, with dominance at 160-218 and 743-854. Donors were chiefly white British, with a greater number of females, and clonal diversity was perhaps underestimated. Following two doses of AZD1222, Spike-specific TCR breadth and depth rose.

Details on this clone: Its antigen is still unknown.

The germline V gene has CDR1 LNHDA and CDR2 SQIVND (reference sequence). The CDR3 sequence is 15 residues long. The ends lost 6 bases at V and 3 bases at J; junction bases unmatched: 8. Using immunoSEQ multiplex PCR, the repertoire was profiled, and TCRdb retains in-frame clones only, with some absent. The profile shows 130,000 or so clones, more than 85% of them singletons. The specimen was peripheral blood, collected on day 0 of AZD1222 vaccination. The sequence derives from an adult in good health. V usage is TRBV19 and J usage is TRBJ1-1; 9 positions match TRBD1. Here the CDR3 reads CASRDRTGAHTEAFF. CDR3 coding DNA: TGTGCCAGTAGAGATCGGACAGGGGCACACACTGAAGCTTTCTTT.